This T cell receptor beta chain was found in a study of cytomegalovirus exposure and HLA in healthy donors. Study summary: An analysis done earlier identified about 120 million unique TCR beta sequences from around 180 million T cells. Just over 80% of some 390 genotyped donors fell in the Caucasian-associated ancestry cluster.

In the case of this clone: Its target is not known.

This PCR relied on a set of 60 Vbeta primers and 13 Jbeta primers. Profiled with immunoSEQ multiplex PCR; TCRdb holds only in-frame clones, not every one. There are about 210,000 clones in the sample; approximately 80% occur only once, and approximately 3.6% lies in the top ten. Notes on the study in general: Previous analysis showed most TCR beta V segments were productive about 90% or about 30% of the time. What a later analysis showed was that several of the most significant clusters appeared linked to common viral pathogens.

Between the trimmed V and J ends, which lost 3 bases and 3 bases, there was a span of 12 bases. Germline V CDR1 and CDR2: KGHSH, LQKENI. The CDR3 runs to 14 residues. Material for sequencing was PBMCs. The V and J genes are TRBV18 and TRBJ2-7, with D possibly matching TRBD2 (5 bases). This receptor was identified in a man in his forties in good health and CMV-seropositive. The CDR3 region has the DNA TGTGCCAGCTCACCTTCTAGCTTCAACTACGAGCAGTACTTC. This sequence encodes CASSPSSFNYEQYF. The whole variable domain, filled in from reference TRBV18 and TRBJ2-7, reads NAGVMQNPRHLVRRRGQEARLRCSPMKGHSHVYWYRQLPEEGLKFMVYLQKENIIDESGMPKERFSAEFPKEGPSILRIQQVVRGDSAAYFCASSPSSFNYEQYFGPGTRLTVT.